Each of the 2 T cell receptor beta chains below was sequenced from the same sample in a study of T cells in women clearing cervical HPV infection (dated by TCRdb to 2016 to 2019). Receptor amplification or capture employed the immunoSEQ multiplex PCR assay. Here the immuneACCESS table is served through TCRdb, limited to in-frame sequences with V and J called. Missing clones are a known gap in these copies; in checked studies unresolved V genes cover under half, and the rest lacks a known reason. The sample table gives 34,000 or so clones. The ten largest clones add up to 4.3% of the sample. Sequencing was performed on blood buffy coat. These receptors originate from a woman aged 18 to 75 with a cervical HPV16 infection that either progressed to CIN3+ or cleared (not recorded which).

For this clone: Read coverage stops 3 residues before the CDR3 terminus; the germline J gene supplies the remainder. The chain couples TRBV19 to TRBJ2-1; D may correspond to TRBD1 or TRBD2 (5 bases each). Germline values: CDR1 LNHDA, CDR2 SQIVND (reference sequence). There are 15 residues in the CDR3. Trimming stripped 7 bases from V and 6 bases from J, with 19 bases between. CDR3 sequence: CASTAKRGLGNEQFF. The CDR3 bases that were read are TGTGCCAGTACCGCTAAGAGGGGCCTCGGCAATGAG. The variable domain in full, completed from reference TRBV19 and TRBJ2-1, reads DGGITQSPKYLFRKEGQNVTLSCEQNLNHDAMYWYRQDPGQGLRLIYYSQIVNDFQKGDIAEGYSVSREKKESFPLTVTSAQKNPTAFYLCASTAKRGLGNEQFFGPGTRLTVL.

As regards this clone: The DNA ends 3 residues before the CDR3 does, and the rest of the CDR3 is filled in from the germline J gene. The chain has TRBV7-8 and TRBJ2-7; D call uncertain. The CDR3 contains 13 residues. Germline V gene lookup returns CDR1 SGHVS and CDR2 FQNEAQ. V was pared by 1 base and J by 3 bases, with 7 bases between. The sequenced CDR3 bases are TGTGCCAGCAGCTTAGGGCAGAACTACGAG. This gives the protein CASSLGQNYE. The entire CDR3 reads CASSLGQNYEQYF. Supplemented by reference TRBV7-8 and TRBJ2-7, the full variable domain reads GAGVSQSPRYKVAKRGQDVALRCDPISGHVSLFWYQQALGQGPEFLTYFQNEAQLDKSGLPSDRFFAERPEGSVSTLKIQRTQQEDSAVYLCASSLGQNYEQYFGPGTRLTVT.